The rows below give T cell receptor beta chains drawn from one sample of a study of CD8 T cells in Susac syndrome. TCRdb reprocessed the immunoSEQ multiplex PCR reads with MiXCR, giving one entry per CDR3 protein. The sample consists of about 120,000 distinct CDR3 sequences, 85% to 95% of them appearing once. The sample comprised CD4+ T cells from PBMCs. The receptors shown here come from a human donor in good health. Each CDR3 is given with its conserved first and last residue. D genes are given only for firm matches. Clone size appears in some rows only: once, few, many, or a class for an expanded clone.

j_gene	len	d_gene	v_gene	abundance	CDR3nt	CDR3aa
TRBJ2-5	15	TRBD2	TRBV6-6	few	TGTGCCAGCAGCCTGGGACTAGCGGGAGGAGAGACCCAGTACTTC	CASSLGLAGGETQYF
TRBJ2-6	15	NA	TRBV2	few	TGTGCCAGCAGTGAGTCCGGCCGCGGGGCCAACGTCCTGACTTTC	CASSESGRGANVLTF
TRBJ2-1	14	TRBD2	TRBV11-3	NA	TGTGCCAGCAGCACGGGACTAGCGTACAATGAGCAGTTCTTC	CASSTGLAYNEQFF
TRBJ1-5	15	NA	TRBV9	NA	TGTGCCAGCAGCGTAGGTCCAGGCACCAATCAGCCCCAGCATTTT	CASSVGPGTNQPQHF
TRBJ2-7	14	TRBD2	TRBV20-1	NA	TGCAGTGCTAGACACCTAGCGGGAGTCTACGAGCAGTACTTC	CSARHLAGVYEQYF
TRBJ1-1	13	NA	TRBV20-1	NA	TGCAGTGCTAGAAGGGGGGGGAACACTGAAGCTTTCTTT	CSARRGGNTEAFF
TRBJ1-2	15	NA	TRBV9	NA	TGTGCCAGCAGCTTTCGACCGACGGAGGATTATGGCTACACCTTC	CASSFRPTEDYGYTF
TRBJ2-2	16	TRBD1	TRBV6-1	NA	TGTGCCAGCAGACAATCGGGACAGGCGAACACCGGGGAGCTGTTTTTT	CASRQSGQANTGELFF
TRBJ2-7	15	TRBD2	TRBV3-1	once	TGTGCCAGCAGCCACGTCTTGGGGGGGGCCTACGAGCAGTACTTC	CASSHVLGGAYEQYF
TRBJ1-1	15	NA	TRBV4-3	NA	TGCGCCAGCAGCCCCCAAGGAATGGGGGGCACTGAAGCTTTCTTT	CASSPQGMGGTEAFF
TRBJ1-5	13	NA	TRBV15	once	TGTGCCACCAGCAGAGATCAGGATCAGCCCCAGCATTTT	CATSRDQDQPQHF
TRBJ2-7	13	NA	TRBV28	NA	TGTGCCAGCAGTACCCTCTCGATCTACGAGCAGTACTTC	CASSTLSIYEQYF
TRBJ1-1	15	NA	TRBV19	NA	TGTGCCAGTAGTATGGGGGACATCATGAACACTGAAGCTTTCTTT	CASSMGDIMNTEAFF
TRBJ2-7	17	TRBD1	TRBV3-1	few	TGTGCCAGCAGCCAAGATCCGACAGGGGGGACCTCCTACGAGCAGTACTTC	CASSQDPTGGTSYEQYF
TRBJ1-1	14	NA	TRBV12-3/TRBV12-4	NA	TGTGCCAGCAGTTTAAGCAGGGTGGGCACTGAAGCTTTCTTT	CASSLSRVGTEAFF
TRBJ1-5	15	NA	TRBV3-1	NA	TGTGCCAGCAGCCAAGGGCAGGGAGGTGATCAGCCCCAGCATTTT	CASSQGQGGDQPQHF
TRBJ2-7	15	NA	TRBV11-2	NA	TGTGCCAGCAGCTTAGGACCCAGTAATTTCGACGAGCAGTACTTC	CASSLGPSNFDEQYF
TRBJ2-1	14	NA	TRBV28	NA	TGTGCCAGCAGTTCTCACCCTCAGGGATACGAGCAGTTCTTC	CASSSHPQGYEQFF
TRBJ2-6	15	NA	TRBV27	NA	TGTGCCAGCAGTTTTAGTGGGGCCGGGGCCAACGTCCTGACTTTC	CASSFSGAGANVLTF
TRBJ1-2	11	NA	TRBV6-5	few	TGTGCCAGCAGCCCTCAGGATGGCTACACCTTC	CASSPQDGYTF
TRBJ1-2	15	NA	TRBV19	NA	TGTGCCAGTAGTATCGGCAGGGGAGCTAACTATGGCTACACCTTC	CASSIGRGANYGYTF
TRBJ1-5	14	NA	TRBV7-9	NA	TGTGCCAGCAGCTTAAAAAGTCAGAATCAGCCCCAGCATTTT	CASSLKSQNQPQHF
TRBJ2-3	13	NA	TRBV29-1	NA	TGCAGCGCGGAGCCTCTAGCGCCAGATACGCAGTATTTT	CSAEPLAPDTQYF
TRBJ2-5	14	TRBD2	TRBV12-3/TRBV12-4	NA	TGTGCCAGCAGTGCTAGCGGGAGGGGAGAGACCCAGTACTTC	CASSASGRGETQYF
TRBJ1-4	16	NA	TRBV5-1	NA	TGCGCCAGCAGCTCCGGACCGGAGGGCACTAATGAAAAACTGTTTTTT	CASSSGPEGTNEKLFF
TRBJ1-1	15	NA	TRBV7-9	NA	TGTGCCAGCAGCTTAGATCAGGGCGGGAGCGCTGAAGCTTTCTTT	CASSLDQGGSAEAFF
TRBJ2-2	14	NA	TRBV2	NA	TGTGCCACCCGAGAAAGGATAAACACCGGGGAGCTGTTTTTT	CATRERINTGELFF
TRBJ1-1	12	NA	TRBV7-9	once	TGTGCCAGCAGCTTAGACGTGACTGAAGCTTTCTTT	CASSLDVTEAFF
TRBJ2-7	14	TRBD1	TRBV7-9	NA	TGTGCCAGCATGTACGGGACAGGCCCCTACGAGCAGTACTTC	CASMYGTGPYEQYF
TRBJ2-5	13	NA	TRBV6-1	NA	TGTGCCAGCAAGGGGGGGCATCAAGAGACCCAGTACTTC	CASKGGHQETQYF
TRBJ2-5	14	NA	TRBV2	NA	TGTGCCAGCAGTTTTAGGGCTCTAGCGGAGACCCAGTACTTC	CASSFRALAETQYF
TRBJ2-1	16	TRBD2	TRBV5-6	NA	TGTGCCAGCAGCTTGAAGCGGGAGGGGCCCTACAATGAGCAGTTCTTC	CASSLKREGPYNEQFF
TRBJ1-2	13	TRBD1	TRBV3-1	NA	TGTGCCAGCAGCCCTAACAGGGGGCAAGGCTACACCTTC	CASSPNRGQGYTF
TRBJ2-7	14	NA	TRBV28	NA	TGTGCCAGCAGTTTCCTGTCAGGGACCTACGAGCAGTACTTC	CASSFLSGTYEQYF
TRBJ2-6	12	NA	TRBV19	NA	TGTGCCAGTAGTACCGGGGCCAACGTCCTGACTTTC	CASSTGANVLTF
TRBJ1-2	16	TRBD1	TRBV18	NA	TGTGCCAGCTCCCTTAGGACAGGTCCAATTTTCTATGGCTACACCTTC	CASSLRTGPIFYGYTF
TRBJ2-5	15	TRBD2	TRBV20-1	NA	TGCAGTGCCAAAGTTGTAGCGGGAGTTCAAGAGACCCAGTACTTC	CSAKVVAGVQETQYF
TRBJ2-5	11	NA	TRBV7-2	NA	TGTGCCAGCAGCTTTAAAGAGACCCAGTACTTC	CASSFKETQYF
TRBJ2-2	18	NA	TRBV6-2/TRBV6-3	NA	TGTGCCAGCAGTTACTCGGTGGGCAGTACCGTGAACACCGGGGAGCTGTTTTTT	CASSYSVGSTVNTGELFF
TRBJ2-2	16	NA	TRBV5-1	NA	TGCGCCAGCAGCTACCCCAGACAGGGAGGGACCGGGGAGCTGTTTTTT	CASSYPRQGGTGELFF
TRBJ2-1	17	NA	TRBV3-1	NA	TGTGCCAGCAGCCAAAGGCGTATCAGCCGCACTTACAATGAGCAGTTCTTC	CASSQRRISRTYNEQFF
TRBJ2-7	17	TRBD2	TRBV6-2/TRBV6-3	NA	TGTGCCAGCAGTCCGATACCTAGCGGAGGTTCCTCCTACGAGCAGTACTTC	CASSPIPSGGSSYEQYF
TRBJ1-3	15	NA	TRBV18	NA	TGTGCCAGCTCACCACCGTTTCGAGCTGGAAACACCATATATTTT	CASSPPFRAGNTIYF
TRBJ2-7	13	NA	TRBV5-1	NA	TGCGCCAGCAGCTTGGGTTCGGGTGACGAGCAGTACTTC	CASSLGSGDEQYF
TRBJ1-2	11	NA	TRBV28	NA	TGTGCCATCTTGACAGGCTTTGGCTACACCTTC	CAILTGFGYTF
TRBJ2-7	12	NA	TRBV19	NA	TGTGCCAGTAGTACGACTCCGTCCGAGCAGTACTTC	CASSTTPSEQYF